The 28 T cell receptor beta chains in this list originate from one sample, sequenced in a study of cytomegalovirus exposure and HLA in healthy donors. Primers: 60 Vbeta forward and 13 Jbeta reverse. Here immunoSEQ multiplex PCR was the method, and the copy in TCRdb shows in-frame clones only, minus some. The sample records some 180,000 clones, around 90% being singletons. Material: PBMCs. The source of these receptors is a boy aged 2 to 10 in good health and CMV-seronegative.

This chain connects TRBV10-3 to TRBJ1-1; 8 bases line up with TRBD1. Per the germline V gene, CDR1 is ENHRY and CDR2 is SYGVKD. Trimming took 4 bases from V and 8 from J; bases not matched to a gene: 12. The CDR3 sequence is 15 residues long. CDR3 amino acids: CAISGRTGSLVEAFF. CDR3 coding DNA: TGTGCCATCAGTGGTCGGACAGGGTCGTTGGTAGAAGCTTTCTTT.

This CDR3 reads CASSVTEGAPGNTIYF. CDR3 DNA sequence: TGTGCCAGTAGTGTTACAGAAGGGGCGCCCGGAAACACCATATATTTT. The J gene is TRBJ1-3, the V gene TRBV19; D is possibly TRBD1 (5 bases). The V gene lost 5 bases and the J gene lost 4 bases, with 18 bases spanning the gap. Germline-derived CDR1 and CDR2 are LNHDA and SQIVND (reference sequence). This CDR3 spans 16 amino acids.

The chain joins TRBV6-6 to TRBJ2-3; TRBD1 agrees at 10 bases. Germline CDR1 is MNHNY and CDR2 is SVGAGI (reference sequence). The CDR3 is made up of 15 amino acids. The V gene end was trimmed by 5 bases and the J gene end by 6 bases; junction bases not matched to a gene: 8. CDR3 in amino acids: CASSGRQGARDTQYF. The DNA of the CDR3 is TGTGCCAGCAGTGGACGACAGGGGGCGAGGGATACGCAGTATTTT.

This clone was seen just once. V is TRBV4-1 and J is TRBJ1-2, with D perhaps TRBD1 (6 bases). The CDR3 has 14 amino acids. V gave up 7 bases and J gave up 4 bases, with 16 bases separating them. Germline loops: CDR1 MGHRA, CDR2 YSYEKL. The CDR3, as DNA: TGCGCCAGCAATTCGGGAGGGGGAGGCTATGGCTACACCTTC. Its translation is CASNSGGGGYGYTF.

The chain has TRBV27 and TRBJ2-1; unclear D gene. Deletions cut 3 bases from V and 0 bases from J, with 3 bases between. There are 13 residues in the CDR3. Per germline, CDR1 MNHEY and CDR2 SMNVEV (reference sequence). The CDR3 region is CASSFGSYNEQFF. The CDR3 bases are TGTGCCAGCAGTTTCGGCTCCTACAATGAGCAGTTCTTC.

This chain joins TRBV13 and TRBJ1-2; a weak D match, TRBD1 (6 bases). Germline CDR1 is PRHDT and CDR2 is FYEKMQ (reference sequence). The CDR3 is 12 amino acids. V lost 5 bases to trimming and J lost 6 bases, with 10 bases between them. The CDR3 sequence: CASSLRQDGYTF. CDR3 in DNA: TGTGCCAGCAGCCTGCGACAGGATGGCTACACCTTC.

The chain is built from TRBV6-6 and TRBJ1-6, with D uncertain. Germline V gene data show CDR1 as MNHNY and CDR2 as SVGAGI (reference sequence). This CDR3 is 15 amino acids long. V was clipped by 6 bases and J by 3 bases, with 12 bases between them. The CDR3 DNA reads TGTGCCAGCAGCCCCCCGGGGATCTATAATTCACCCCTCCACTTT. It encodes CASSPPGIYNSPLHF.

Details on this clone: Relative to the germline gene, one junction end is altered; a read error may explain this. In DNA, the CDR3 is TGTTCCAGCTCCTGGGACAGAGAAATATCAACCTACGAGCAGTACTTC. This encodes CSSSWDREISTYEQYF. The rearrangement links TRBV7-9 to TRBJ2-7, with 7 bases aligning to TRBD1. The CDR3 runs to 16 residues. The germline V gene encodes CDR1 SEHNR and CDR2 FQNEAQ (reference sequence).

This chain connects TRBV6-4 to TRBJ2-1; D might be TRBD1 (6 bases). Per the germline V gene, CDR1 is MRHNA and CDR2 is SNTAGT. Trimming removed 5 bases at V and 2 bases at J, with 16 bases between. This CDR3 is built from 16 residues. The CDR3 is CASSPTDRNTYNEQFF. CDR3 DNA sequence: TGTGCCAGCAGTCCCACCGACAGGAACACCTACAATGAGCAGTTCTTC.

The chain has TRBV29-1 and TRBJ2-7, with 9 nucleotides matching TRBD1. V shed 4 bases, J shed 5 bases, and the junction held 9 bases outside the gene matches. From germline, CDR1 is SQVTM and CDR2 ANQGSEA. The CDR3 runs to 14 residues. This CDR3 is CSVGTGARGDEQYF. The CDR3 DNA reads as TGCAGCGTTGGGACAGGGGCGAGAGGTGACGAGCAGTACTTC.

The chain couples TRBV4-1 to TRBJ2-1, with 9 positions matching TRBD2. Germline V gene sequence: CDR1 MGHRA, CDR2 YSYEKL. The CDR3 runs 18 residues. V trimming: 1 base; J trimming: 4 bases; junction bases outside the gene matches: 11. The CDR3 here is CASSQARKLAGVYNEQFF. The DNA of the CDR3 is TGCGCCAGCAGCCAAGCCCGAAAATTAGCGGGAGTTTACAATGAGCAGTTCTTC.

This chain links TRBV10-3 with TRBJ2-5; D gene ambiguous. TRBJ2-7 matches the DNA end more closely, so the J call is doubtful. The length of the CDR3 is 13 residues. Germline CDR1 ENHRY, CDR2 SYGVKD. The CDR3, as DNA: TGTGCCATCAGTACAAGGAGCTCCTACGAGCAGTACTTC. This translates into CAISTRSSYEQYF.

CDR3 in DNA: TGTGCCAGCAGCTTTCCCAGGGGGGACGAGCAGTACTTC. It codes for CASSFPRGDEQYF. This rearrangement joins TRBV7-6 to TRBJ2-7, with a weak D call TRBD1 (7 bases). V lost 3 bases and J lost 5, with 11 bases in between. The length of the CDR3 is 13 residues. The germline gives CDR1 SGHVS, CDR2 FNYEAQ.

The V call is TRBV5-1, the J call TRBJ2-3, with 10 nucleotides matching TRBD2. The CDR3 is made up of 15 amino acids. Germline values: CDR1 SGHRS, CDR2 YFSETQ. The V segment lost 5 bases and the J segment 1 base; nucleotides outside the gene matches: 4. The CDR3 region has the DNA TGCGCCAGCAGGGCAGGACTAGCGGGCACAGATACGCAGTATTTT. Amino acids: CASRAGLAGTDTQYF.

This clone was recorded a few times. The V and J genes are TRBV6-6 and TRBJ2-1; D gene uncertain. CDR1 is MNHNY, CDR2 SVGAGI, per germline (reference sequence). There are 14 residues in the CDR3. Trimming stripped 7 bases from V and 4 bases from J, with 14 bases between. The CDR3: CASNLDPQYNEQFF. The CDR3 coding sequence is TGTGCCAGCAACCTAGACCCACAATACAATGAGCAGTTCTTC.

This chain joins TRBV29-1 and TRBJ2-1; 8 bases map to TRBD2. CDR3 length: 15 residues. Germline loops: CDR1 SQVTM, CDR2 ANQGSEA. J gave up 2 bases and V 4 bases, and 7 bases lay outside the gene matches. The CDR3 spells CSVVTAGVPYNEQFF. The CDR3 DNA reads TGCAGCGTTGTCACAGCGGGAGTCCCCTACAATGAGCAGTTCTTC.

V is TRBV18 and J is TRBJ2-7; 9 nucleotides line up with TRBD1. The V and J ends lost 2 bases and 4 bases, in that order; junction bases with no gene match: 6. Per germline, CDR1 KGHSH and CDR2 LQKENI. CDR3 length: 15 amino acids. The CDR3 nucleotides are TGTGCCAGCTCACCAGACAGGGGGGGTTATTACGAGCAGTACTTC. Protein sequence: CASSPDRGGYYEQYF.

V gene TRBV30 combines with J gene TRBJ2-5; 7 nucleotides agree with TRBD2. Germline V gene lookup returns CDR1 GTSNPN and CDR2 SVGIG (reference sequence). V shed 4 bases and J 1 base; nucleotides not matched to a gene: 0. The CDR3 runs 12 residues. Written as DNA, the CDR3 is TGTGCCTGGACGGGAGGCCAAGAGACCCAGTACTTC. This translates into CAWTGGQETQYF.

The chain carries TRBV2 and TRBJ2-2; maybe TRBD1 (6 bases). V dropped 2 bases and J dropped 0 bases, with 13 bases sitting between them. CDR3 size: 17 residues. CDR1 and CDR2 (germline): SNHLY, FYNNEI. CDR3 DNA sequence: TGTGCCAGCAGTGAAAACCCGACAGGAGCGAACACCGGGGAGCTGTTTTTT. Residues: CASSENPTGANTGELFF.

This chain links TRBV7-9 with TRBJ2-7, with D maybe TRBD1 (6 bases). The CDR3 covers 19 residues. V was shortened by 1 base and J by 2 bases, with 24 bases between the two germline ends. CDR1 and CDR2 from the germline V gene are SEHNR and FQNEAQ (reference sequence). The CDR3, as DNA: TGTGCCAGCAGCTTAGTCGGGACAAGACATCTACCGGCGACCTACGAGCAGTACTTC. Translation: CASSLVGTRHLPATYEQYF.

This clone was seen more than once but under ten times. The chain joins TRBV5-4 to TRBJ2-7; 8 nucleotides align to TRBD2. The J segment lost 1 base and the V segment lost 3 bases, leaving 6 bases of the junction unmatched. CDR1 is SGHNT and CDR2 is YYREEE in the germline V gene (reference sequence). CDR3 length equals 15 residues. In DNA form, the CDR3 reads TGTGCCAGCAGCTGGGGACTAGAACTGTCCTACGAGCAGTACTTC. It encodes CASSWGLELSYEQYF.

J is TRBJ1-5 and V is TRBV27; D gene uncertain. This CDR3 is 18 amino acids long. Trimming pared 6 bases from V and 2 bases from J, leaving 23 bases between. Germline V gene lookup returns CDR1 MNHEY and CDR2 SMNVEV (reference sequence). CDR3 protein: CASRQLGGPGNGNQPQHF. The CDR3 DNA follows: TGTGCCAGCAGGCAACTCGGCGGACCGGGGAATGGCAATCAGCCCCAGCATTTT.

The CDR3, as DNA: TGTGCCAGCAGCGTAGATCAGGGGATGAACACTGAAGCTTTCTTT. This sequence encodes CASSVDQGMNTEAFF. The chain is built from TRBV9 and TRBJ1-1; TRBD1 might be the D (6 bases). The V gene's germline CDR1 is SGDLS and CDR2 YYNGEE. Trimming shortened V by 0 bases and J by 0 bases, and 9 bases separated the two germline ends. The CDR3 sequence is 15 residues long.

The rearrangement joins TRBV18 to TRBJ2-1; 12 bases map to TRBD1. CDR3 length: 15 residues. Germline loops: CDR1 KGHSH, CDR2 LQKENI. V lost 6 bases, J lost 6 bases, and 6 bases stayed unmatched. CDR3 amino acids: CASSSGTGGVNEQFF. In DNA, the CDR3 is TGTGCCAGCTCCTCCGGGACAGGGGGCGTCAATGAGCAGTTCTTC. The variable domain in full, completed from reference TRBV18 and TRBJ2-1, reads NAGVMQNPRHLVRRRGQEARLRCSPMKGHSHVYWYRQLPEEGLKFMVYLQKENIIDESGMPKERFSAEFPKEGPSILRIQQVVRGDSAAYFCASSSGTGGVNEQFFGPGTRLTVL.

CDR3 sequence reads: CASSEILAGRETQYF. DNA for the CDR3: TGTGCCAGCAGTGAAATCCTAGCGGGAAGGGAGACCCAGTACTTC. This chain uses TRBV2 with TRBJ2-5, with 9 bases aligning to TRBD2. Germline CDR1 is SNHLY and CDR2 is FYNNEI. The CDR3 runs 15 residues. The V and J ends lost 2 bases and 5 bases, in that order; junction bases with no gene match: 6.

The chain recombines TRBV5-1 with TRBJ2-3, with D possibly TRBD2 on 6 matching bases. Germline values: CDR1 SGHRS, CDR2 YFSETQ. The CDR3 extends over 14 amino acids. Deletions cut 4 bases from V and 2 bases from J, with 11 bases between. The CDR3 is CASSLAPNTDTQYF. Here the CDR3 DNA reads TGCGCCAGCAGCCTAGCGCCTAACACAGATACGCAGTATTTT.

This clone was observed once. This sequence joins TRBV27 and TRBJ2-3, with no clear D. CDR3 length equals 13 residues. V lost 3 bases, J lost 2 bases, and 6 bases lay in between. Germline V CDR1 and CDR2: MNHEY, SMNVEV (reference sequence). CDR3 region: CASSFGPTDTQYF. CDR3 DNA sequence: TGTGCCAGCAGTTTTGGGCCCACAGATACGCAGTATTTT.

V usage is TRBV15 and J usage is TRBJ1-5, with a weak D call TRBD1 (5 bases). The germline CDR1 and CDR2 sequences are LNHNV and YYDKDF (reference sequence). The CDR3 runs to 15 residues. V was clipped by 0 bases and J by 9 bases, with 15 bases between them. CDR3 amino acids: CATSRDGGTWGPQHF. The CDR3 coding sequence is TGTGCCACCAGCAGAGATGGAGGGACTTGGGGGCCCCAGCATTTT.